What follows are 8 T cell receptor beta chains derived from one specimen sequenced in a study of T cell responses to AZD1222 COVID-19 vaccine (dated by TCRdb to the early 2020s). In light of the paper, this sample's time point label describes: baseline before first vaccination. To prepare the library, the immunoSEQ multiplex PCR assay was applied. What TCRdb holds here is the immuneACCESS table cut down to in-frame rearrangements. Part of the clones is not present; checked against another copy, under half of the missing clones reflect an unresolved V gene, and the others are unexplained. The sample records approximately 91,000 clones, over 75% of which are singletons. Roughly 15% of the sample comes from the top ten. The sample was peripheral blood, taken on day 0 of AZD1222 vaccination. The receptors shown here come from an adult in good health.

The V gene is TRBV9, the J gene TRBJ1-1, with a tentative D call TRBD1 (5 bases). This CDR3 contains 14 residues. V lost 0 bases and J 3 bases, leaving 9 bases between the germline ends. In germline, CDR1 is SGDLS, CDR2 YYNGEE. The CDR3 region is CASSVGSRDTEAFF. Written as DNA, the CDR3 is TGTGCCAGCAGCGTAGGTAGCAGGGACACTGAAGCTTTCTTT.

The rearrangement links TRBV2 to TRBJ2-3; 10 bases match TRBD2. Trimming cost V 7 bases and J 1 base; bases outside gene matches: 2. The CDR3 sequence is 14 residues long. CDR1 is SNHLY, CDR2 FYNNEI, per germline. The CDR3 protein is CASKSGGGTDTQYF. CDR3 nucleotide sequence: TGTGCCAGCAAAAGCGGGGGGGGCACAGATACGCAGTATTTT.

This chain joins TRBV9 and TRBJ2-2, with D unclear. The CDR3 consists of 17 residues. Germline-derived CDR1 and CDR2 are SGDLS and YYNGEE. The V end was cut by 0 bases, the J end by 3 bases, with 15 bases between. The CDR3 reads CASSVEGWVHHTGELFF. In DNA form, the CDR3 reads TGTGCCAGCAGCGTAGAAGGTTGGGTGCACCACACCGGGGAGCTGTTTTTT. Drawing the rest from reference TRBV9 and TRBJ2-2, the complete variable domain is DSGVTQTPKHLITATGQRVTLRCSPRSGDLSVYWYQQSLDQGLQFLIQYYNGEERAKGNILERFSAQQFPDLHSELNLSSLELGDSALYFCASSVEGWVHHTGELFFGEGSRLTVL.

J is TRBJ1-6 and V is TRBV30, with D unresolved. The ends were cut back, 4 bases at V and 6 bases at J, with 13 bases in the middle. The CDR3 is 14 residues long. The V gene's germline CDR1 is GTSNPN and CDR2 SVGIG (reference sequence). CDR3 protein: CAWNLGTLNSPLHF. Written as DNA, the CDR3 is TGTGCCTGGAATCTGGGTACGCTTAATTCACCCCTCCACTTT.

The rearrangement links TRBV3-1 (or the pseudogene TRBV3-2) to TRBJ2-7; perhaps TRBD1 as D (6 bases). The CDR3 length is 13 residues. V shed 4 bases and J shed 2 bases, with 9 bases lying between them. The V gene's germline CDR1 is LGHDT and CDR2 YNNKEL (reference sequence). The CDR3 region is CASSPDSTYEQYF. The CDR3 DNA reads as TGTGCCAGCAGCCCGGACAGCACCTACGAGCAGTACTTC.

The chain links TRBV5-4 to TRBJ2-2; 7 bases are a match to TRBD2. The CDR3 is made up of 13 amino acids. After removal of 4 bases from V and 7 bases from J, the junction contained 4 bases not matched to a gene. The germline gives CDR1 SGHNT, CDR2 YYREEE (reference sequence). CDR3 residues: CASSTGGFGELFF. The CDR3 DNA reads as TGTGCCAGCAGCACCGGGGGGTTCGGGGAGCTGTTTTTT.

The V call is TRBV9, the J call TRBJ1-2; TRBD1 matches 7 bases. The V gene end was trimmed by 3 bases and the J gene end by 4 bases; junction bases not matched to a gene: 15. Germline CDR1 and CDR2: SGDLS and YYNGEE. This CDR3 contains 17 residues. The CDR3: CASSANQGTAIPYGYTF. Written as DNA, the CDR3 is TGTGCCAGCAGCGCAAACCAAGGGACAGCAATCCCCTATGGCTACACCTTC.

V and J are TRBV12-5 and TRBJ1-1; the D gene is possibly TRBD1 (5 bases). Trimming pared 7 bases from V and 6 bases from J, leaving 21 bases between. This CDR3 has 15 residues. Looked up from germline, CDR1 is LGHNT and CDR2 is FRNRAP. The CDR3 loop reads CASANLRVDQPEAFF. The CDR3 DNA sequence: TGTGCTAGTGCCAACCTCAGGGTAGACCAACCTGAAGCTTTCTTT.